The clone carrying this T cell receptor beta chain was seen a handful of times. The antigen is not known. The sample originates from a study of CD8 T cells in ankylosing spondylitis. Overall study results and limits: Seemingly characteristic of ankylosing spondylitis blood was a TCR beta motif consisting of eight highly homologous variants.

This CDR3 has 12 residues. V dropped 6 bases and J dropped 2 bases, with 7 bases sitting between them. Germline V lookup: CDR1 MNHEY, CDR2 SMNVEV (reference sequence). Quantitative 5'-RACE with molecular barcodes produced the TCR beta libraries. MiXCR, applied by TCRdb to the 5' RACE reads, yields one record per CDR3 protein. The sample contains some 130,000 distinct CDR3 sequences, around 15% of which appear only once. The chain is built from TRBV27 and TRBJ1-2; D ambiguous. The receptor was derived from a female donor with ankylosing spondylitis or in good health (not recorded which). The sample comprised blood, either unsorted or a sorted T cell fraction (not recorded which). CDR3: CASRRANYGYTF. CDR3 coding DNA: TGTGCCAGCAGGCGGGCAAACTATGGCTACACCTTC.